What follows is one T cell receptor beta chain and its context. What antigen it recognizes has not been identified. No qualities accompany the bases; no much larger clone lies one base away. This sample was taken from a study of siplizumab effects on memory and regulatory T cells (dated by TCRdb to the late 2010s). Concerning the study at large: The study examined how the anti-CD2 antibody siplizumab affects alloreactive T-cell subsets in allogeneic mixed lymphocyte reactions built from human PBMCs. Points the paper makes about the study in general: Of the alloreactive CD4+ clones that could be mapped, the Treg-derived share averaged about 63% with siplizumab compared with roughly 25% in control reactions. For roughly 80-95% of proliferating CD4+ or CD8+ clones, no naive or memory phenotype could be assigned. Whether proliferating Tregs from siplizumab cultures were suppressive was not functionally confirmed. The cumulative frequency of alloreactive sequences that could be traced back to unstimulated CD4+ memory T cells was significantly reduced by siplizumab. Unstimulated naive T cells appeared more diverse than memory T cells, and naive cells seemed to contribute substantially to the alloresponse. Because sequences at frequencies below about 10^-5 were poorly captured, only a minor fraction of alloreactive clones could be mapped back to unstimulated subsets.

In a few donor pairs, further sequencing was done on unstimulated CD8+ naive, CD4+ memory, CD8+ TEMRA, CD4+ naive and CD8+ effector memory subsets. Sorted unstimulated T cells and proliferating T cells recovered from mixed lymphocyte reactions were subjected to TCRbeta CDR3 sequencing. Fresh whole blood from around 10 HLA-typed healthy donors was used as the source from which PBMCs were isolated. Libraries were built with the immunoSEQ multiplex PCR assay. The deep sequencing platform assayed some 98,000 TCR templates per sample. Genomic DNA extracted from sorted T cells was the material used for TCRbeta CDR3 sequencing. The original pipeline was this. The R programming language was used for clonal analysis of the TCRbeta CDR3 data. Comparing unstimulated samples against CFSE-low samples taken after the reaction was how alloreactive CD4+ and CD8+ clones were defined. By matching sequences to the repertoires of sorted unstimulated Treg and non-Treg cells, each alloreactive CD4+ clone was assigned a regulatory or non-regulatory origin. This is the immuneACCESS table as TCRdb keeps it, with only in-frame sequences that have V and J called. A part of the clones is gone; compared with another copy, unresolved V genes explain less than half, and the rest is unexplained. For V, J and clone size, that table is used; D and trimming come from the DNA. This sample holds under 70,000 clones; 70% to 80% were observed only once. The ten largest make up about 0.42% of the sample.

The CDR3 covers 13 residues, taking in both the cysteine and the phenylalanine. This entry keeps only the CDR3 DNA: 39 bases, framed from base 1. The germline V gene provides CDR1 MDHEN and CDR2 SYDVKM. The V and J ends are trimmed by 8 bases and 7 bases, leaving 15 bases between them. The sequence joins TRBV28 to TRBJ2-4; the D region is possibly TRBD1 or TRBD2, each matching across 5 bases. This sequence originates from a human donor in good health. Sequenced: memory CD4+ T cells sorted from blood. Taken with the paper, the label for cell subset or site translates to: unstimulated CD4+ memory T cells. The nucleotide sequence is TGTGCCAGCGGACTGAGAGGGACGAACATTCAGTACTTC. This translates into CASGLRGTNIQYF.